Ten or more counts support the clone carrying this T cell receptor (beta chain). The CDR3 runs 11 residues. The V gene lost 7 bases and the J gene lost 4 bases, with 11 bases spanning the gap. Germline values: CDR1 SQVTM, CDR2 ANQGSEA. This record comes from a study of blood T cell repertoires in COVID-19. On the study more broadly: COVID-19 samples collected from the United States, Italy and Spain covered acute and convalescent phases. PBMCs, B-cell-depleted T cells, or T cells provided the cDNA or gDNA that made up the material.

In the original processing: Estimation of nucleated cell counts relied on the amplification of reference gene primers. The table came from immunoSEQ multiplex PCR; TCRdb's copy has only in-frame clones and leaves some out. For V, J and clone size, that table is used; D and trimming come from the DNA. Counted here are 200,000 to 250,000 clones, around 84% occurring once; the ten biggest clones make up roughly 13%. The origin of this receptor is a human donor in a cohort sampled during active COVID-19. The chain couples TRBV29-1 to TRBJ2-7, with D perhaps TRBD1 (6 bases). Sequencing used peripheral blood. The CDR3 sequence: CSGSTGYEQYF. The CDR3 region has the DNA TGCAGCGGATCAACAGGGTACGAGCAGTACTTC.